Listed here are 3 T cell receptor beta chains from one sample, sequenced in a study of patients and donors after allogeneic stem cell transplantation (dated by TCRdb to the early 2020s). The library relied on RT-PCR. The instrument was a NextSeq 550. TCRdb reworked the public reads: Q25 trimming with fastp, MiXCR clone assembly, productive beta chains retained. Merged by CDR3 protein, the rows form single entries marked with the most common genes and DNA. The sample profile shows some 960,000 distinct CDR3 sequences; more than 15% of them were found once. Around 6% of the sample belongs to the ten largest clones. The sample taken for sequencing was blood, either unsorted or a sorted T cell fraction (not recorded which). The receptor source for this set is a human donor who was either an allogeneic HSCT recipient or a stem cell or donor lymphocyte infusion donor (not recorded which). It is not recorded whose cells these are; they may come from a transplant donor.

This clonotype was detected only a few times. The chain carries TRBV10-3 and TRBJ1-1; D may be TRBD1 (6 bases). Trimming took 4 bases from V and 1 from J, leaving 10 bases between them. Germline V gene sequence: CDR1 ENHRY, CDR2 SYGVKD. The CDR3 totals 14 residues. The CDR3 sequence: CAISGGRGNTEAFF. DNA for the CDR3: TGTGCCATCAGTGGGGGGCGCGGGAACACTGAAGCTTTCTTT.

The chain employs TRBV6-1 and TRBJ2-3; TRBD2 agrees at 11 bases. The CDR3 runs to 18 residues. Losses at the gene ends were 4 bases for V and 1 base for J; bases not matched to a gene: 10. The germline V gene encodes CDR1 MNHNS and CDR2 SASEGT. The CDR3 DNA follows: TGTGCCAGCAGTGCTACTAGCGGGGGCGTAGGGGGCACAGATACGCAGTATTTT. It codes for CASSATSGGVGGTDTQYF.

This clonotype was recorded a few times. This chain joins TRBV11-1 and TRBJ1-1; the D is unclear. The CDR3 consists of 12 residues. In germline, CDR1 is SGHAT, CDR2 FQDESV (reference sequence). V was cut by 4 bases and J by 7 bases, with 10 bases left in between. The CDR3 here is CASSSDGSEAFF. The CDR3 region has the DNA TGTGCCAGCAGCTCTGACGGGAGTGAAGCTTTCTTT.